This passage covers 14 T cell receptor beta chains from one sample sequenced in a study of cytomegalovirus exposure and HLA in healthy donors. Some clones are missing from TCRdb's copy, which holds only in-frame ones; the method was immunoSEQ multiplex PCR. Of some 150,000 clones in the sample, about 87% were seen once. Sequencing used PBMCs. Receptors were obtained from a woman aged 25 to 39 in good health and CMV-seronegative.

In this sample, this clone turned up once. The V gene is TRBV4-1, the J gene TRBJ2-7, with 9 bases matching TRBD1. Trimming cost V 4 bases and J 4 bases; bases outside gene matches: 8. The germline V gene encodes CDR1 MGHRA and CDR2 YSYEKL. The CDR3 is made up of 15 amino acids. CDR3 DNA sequence: TGCGCCAGCAGCCTGTCGGACAGGGGAAGTTACGAGCAGTACTTC. The encoded protein is CASSLSDRGSYEQYF.

The chain combines TRBV27 with TRBJ1-5; 12 bases align to TRBD1. The CDR3 consists of 18 residues. Germline V lookup: CDR1 MNHEY, CDR2 SMNVEV (reference sequence). With 0 bases clipped from V and 4 bases from J, the junction kept 7 bases outside the gene matches. The DNA for the CDR3 is TGTGCCAGCAGTTTATCGAGCCTGGGACAGGGGGCGAATCAGCCCCAGCATTTT. Residues: CASSLSSLGQGANQPQHF.

This chain uses TRBV5-1 with TRBJ2-2, with 10 bases fitting TRBD2. This CDR3 comprises 16 residues. Germline assignment: CDR1 SGHRS and CDR2 YFSETQ. Unmatched junction bases numbered 8, after V lost 2 bases and J lost 7 bases. CDR3 DNA: TGCGCCAGCAGCTTCGACCAGCGGGGGGGCCACGGGGAGCTGTTTTTT. This gives the protein CASSFDQRGGHGELFF.

The rearrangement uses TRBV29-1 and TRBJ2-3; 14 positions agree with TRBD2. Germline V gene sequence: CDR1 SQVTM, CDR2 ANQGSEA. The CDR3 extends over 15 amino acids. J was trimmed by 3 bases and V by 3 bases; bases with no gene match: 2. The CDR3 region has the DNA TGCAGCGTTGACGGGACTAGCGGGAGAACAGATACGCAGTATTTT. This sequence encodes CSVDGTSGRTDTQYF.

The chain uses TRBV2 and TRBJ2-1; possible D gene TRBD2, 5 bases. V shed 4 bases and J shed 5 bases, with 18 bases lying between them. Germline assignment: CDR1 SNHLY and CDR2 FYNNEI. This CDR3 contains 16 residues. The CDR3 here is CASSGSDPAGDNEQFF. In nucleotides, the CDR3 is TGTGCCAGCAGTGGGTCCGACCCGGCCGGGGACAATGAGCAGTTCTTC. Full variable domain (missing parts from reference TRBV2 and TRBJ2-1): EPEVTQTPSHQVTQMGQEVILRCVPISNHLYFYWYRQILGQKVEFLVSFYNNEISEKSEIFDDQFSVERPDGSNFTLKIRSTKLEDSAMYFCASSGSDPAGDNEQFFGPGTRLTVL.

Of note for this clone: The junction departs from germline at one end; a sequencing error may be responsible. The chain is built from TRBV7-7 and TRBJ2-5; maybe TRBD2 (6 bases). CDR3 size: 13 residues. Germline CDR1 is SSHAT and CDR2 is FNYEAQ (reference sequence). CDR3 DNA sequence: TGTGCTAGCAGCTTAGGACTATCGGAGACCCAGTACTTC. Amino acid sequence: CASSLGLSETQYF. Full variable domain (remainder filled in from reference TRBV7-7 and TRBJ2-5): GAGVSQSPRYKVTKRGQDVTLRCDPISSHATLYWYQQALGQGPEFLTYFNYEAQPDKSGLPSDRFSAERPEGSISTLTIQRTEQRDSAMYRCASSLGLSETQYFGPGTRLLVL.

The chain carries TRBV6-5 and TRBJ1-3; 8 bases align to TRBD1. The germline V gene has CDR1 MNHEY and CDR2 SVGAGI. Trimming removed 2 bases from V and 8 bases from J; junction bases left unmatched: 11. The CDR3 is 16 amino acids. CDR3 in amino acids: CASSYRAQGAGYTIYF. The CDR3 coding sequence is TGTGCCAGCAGTTACAGAGCCCAGGGGGCTGGGTACACCATATATTTT.

In its sample, this clone was seen a few times. The chain recombines TRBV25-1 with TRBJ2-3; possibly TRBD2 for D (7 bases). Germline lookup yields CDR1 MGHDK and CDR2 SYGVNS. The CDR3 is 15 residues long. V was trimmed by 2 bases and J by 0 bases, leaving 9 bases between them. The CDR3 bases are TGTGCCAGCAGTGAAGGGGGGGCAAGCACAGATACGCAGTATTTT. Protein: CASSEGGASTDTQYF. Drawing the rest from reference TRBV25-1 and TRBJ2-3, the complete variable domain is EADIYQTPRYLVIGTGKKITLECSQTMGHDKMYWYQQDPGMELHLIHYSYGVNSTEKGDLSSESTVSRIRTEHFPLTLESARPSHTSQYLCASSEGGASTDTQYFGPGTRLTVL.

The CDR3 spells CASSPTSGTSGGKTQYF. CDR3 coding DNA: TGTGCCAGCAGCCCGACCAGCGGGACTAGCGGCGGGAAGACCCAGTACTTC. The rearrangement uses TRBV11-2 and TRBJ2-5; 11 bases fit TRBD2. With V trimmed by 5 bases and J by 6 bases, 14 bases remained unmatched. CDR1 and CDR2 (germline): SGHAT, FQNNGV. The CDR3 is made up of 17 amino acids.

This chain uses TRBV15 with TRBJ1-2, with 7 bases matching TRBD1. The CDR3 is made up of 17 amino acids. Looked up from germline, CDR1 is LNHNV and CDR2 is YYDKDF (reference sequence). V dropped 0 bases and J dropped 2; count of bases not matched to a gene: 9. The CDR3 DNA follows: TGTGCCACCAGCAGAGAAGGACAGGCGGGGACCAACTATGGCTACACCTTC. It codes for CATSREGQAGTNYGYTF.

V usage is TRBV15 and J usage is TRBJ2-4; maybe TRBD2 (6 bases). Looked up from germline, CDR1 is LNHNV and CDR2 is YYDKDF (reference sequence). V was trimmed by 5 bases and J by 6 bases, leaving 20 bases between them. This CDR3 spans 16 amino acids. The CDR3 DNA reads as TGTGCCACCAGCTCCACGGAGGCGGTCGGGGGAAACATTCAGTACTTC. It is translated as CATSSTEAVGGNIQYF.

The rearrangement links TRBV6-1 to TRBJ1-2; TRBD1 agrees at 8 bases. The germline CDR1 and CDR2 sequences are MNHNS and SASEGT. J gave up 4 bases and V 5 bases, and 9 bases lay outside the gene matches. CDR3 length: 15 residues. The CDR3 is CASSRSTGVTYGYTF. In DNA form, the CDR3 reads TGTGCCAGCAGTAGATCGACAGGGGTCACCTATGGCTACACCTTC.

The chain uses TRBV4-2 and TRBJ1-2; perhaps TRBD1 as D (6 bases). The V end lost 0 bases, the J end lost 6 bases, and 11 bases lay between the germline ends. The length of the CDR3 is 14 residues. Germline values: CDR1 LGHNA, CDR2 YNFKEQ. CDR3 DNA: TGTGCCAGCAGCCAAGAGGGGGCTTCGGATGGCTACACCTTC. Translated: CASSQEGASDGYTF.

This clone showed up just a few times. The CDR3 nucleotides are TGTGCCAGCAGCTTAAACAGGGAAGAAGCTTTCTTT. Its translation is CASSLNREEAFF. The chain uses TRBV5-4 and TRBJ1-1; TRBD1 is a possible D gene (6 bases). CDR1 and CDR2 from the germline V gene are SGHNT and YYREEE (reference sequence). The V end was cut by 2 bases, the J end by 8 bases, with 10 bases between. CDR3 size: 12 residues.